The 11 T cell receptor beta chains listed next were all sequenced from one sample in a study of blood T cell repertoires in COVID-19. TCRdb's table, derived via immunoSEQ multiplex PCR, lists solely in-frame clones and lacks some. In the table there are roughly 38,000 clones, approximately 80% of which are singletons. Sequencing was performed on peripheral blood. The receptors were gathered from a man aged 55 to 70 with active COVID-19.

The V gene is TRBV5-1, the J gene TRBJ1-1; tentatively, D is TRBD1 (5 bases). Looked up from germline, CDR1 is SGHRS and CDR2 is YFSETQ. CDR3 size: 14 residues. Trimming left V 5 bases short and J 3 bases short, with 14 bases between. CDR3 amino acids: CASRRGRGDTEAFF. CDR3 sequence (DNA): TGCGCCAGCAGACGCGGAAGGGGCGACACTGAAGCTTTCTTT.

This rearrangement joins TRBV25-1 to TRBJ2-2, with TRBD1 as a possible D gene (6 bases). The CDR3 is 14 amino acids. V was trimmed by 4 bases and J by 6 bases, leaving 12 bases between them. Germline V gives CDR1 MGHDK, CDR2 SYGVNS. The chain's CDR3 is CASSAQGVSGELFF. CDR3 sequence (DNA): TGTGCCAGCAGTGCACAGGGAGTGTCCGGGGAGCTGTTTTTT.

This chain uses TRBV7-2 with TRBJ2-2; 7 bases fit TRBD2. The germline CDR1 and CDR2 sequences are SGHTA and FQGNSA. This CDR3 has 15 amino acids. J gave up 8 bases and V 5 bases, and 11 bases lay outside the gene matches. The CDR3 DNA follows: TGTGCCAGCAGCGTACCGGGACTAAGCGGTGGGGAGCTGTTTTTT. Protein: CASSVPGLSGGELFF. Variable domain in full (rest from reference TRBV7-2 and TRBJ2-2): GAGVSQSPSNKVTEKGKDVELRCDPISGHTALYWYRQSLGQGLEFLIYFQGNSAPDKSGLPSDRFSAERTGGSVSTLTIQRTQQEDSAVYLCASSVPGLSGGELFFGEGSRLTVL.

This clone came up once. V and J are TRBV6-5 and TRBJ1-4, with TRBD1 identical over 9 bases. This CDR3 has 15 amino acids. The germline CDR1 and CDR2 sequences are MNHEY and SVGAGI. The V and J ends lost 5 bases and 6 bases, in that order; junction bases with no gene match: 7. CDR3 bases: TGTGCCAGCAGTCCCCAGACAGGGGGGTATGAAAAACTGTTTTTT. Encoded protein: CASSPQTGGYEKLFF.

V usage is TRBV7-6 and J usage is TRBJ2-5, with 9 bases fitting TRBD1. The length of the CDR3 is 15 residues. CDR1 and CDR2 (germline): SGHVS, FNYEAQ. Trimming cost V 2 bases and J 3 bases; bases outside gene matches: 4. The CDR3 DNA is TGTGCCAGCAGCTTAATGACAGGGGGAAAAGAGACCCAGTACTTC. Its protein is CASSLMTGGKETQYF. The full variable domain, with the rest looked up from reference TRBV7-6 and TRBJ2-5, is GAGVSQSPRYKVTKRGQDVALRCDPISGHVSLYWYRQALGQGPEFLTYFNYEAQQDKSGLPNDRFSAERPEGSISTLTIQRTEQRDSAMYRCASSLMTGGKETQYFGPGTRLLVL.

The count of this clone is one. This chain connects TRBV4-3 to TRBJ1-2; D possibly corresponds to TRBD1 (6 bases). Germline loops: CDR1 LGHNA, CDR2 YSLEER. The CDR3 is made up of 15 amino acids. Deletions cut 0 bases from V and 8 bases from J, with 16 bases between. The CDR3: CASSQDRVGASGYTF. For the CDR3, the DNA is TGCGCCAGCAGCCAAGATCGTGTGGGGGCCTCCGGCTACACCTTC.

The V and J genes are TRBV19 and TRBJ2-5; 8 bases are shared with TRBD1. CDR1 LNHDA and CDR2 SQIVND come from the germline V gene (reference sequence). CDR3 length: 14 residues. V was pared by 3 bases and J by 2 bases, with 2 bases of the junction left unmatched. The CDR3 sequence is CASSITGGQETQYF. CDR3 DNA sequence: TGTGCCAGTAGTATTACAGGGGGACAAGAGACCCAGTACTTC.

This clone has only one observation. The CDR3 sequence: CASSGATPGIEAFF. In nucleotides, the CDR3 is TGTGCCAGCTCGGGGGCGACCCCGGGAATTGAAGCTTTCTTT. This chain links TRBV18 with TRBJ1-1, with D perhaps matching TRBD1 (6 bases). Per the germline V gene, CDR1 is KGHSH and CDR2 is LQKENI. The CDR3 is 14 residues long. The V and J ends lost 6 bases and 7 bases respectively, with 18 bases between them.

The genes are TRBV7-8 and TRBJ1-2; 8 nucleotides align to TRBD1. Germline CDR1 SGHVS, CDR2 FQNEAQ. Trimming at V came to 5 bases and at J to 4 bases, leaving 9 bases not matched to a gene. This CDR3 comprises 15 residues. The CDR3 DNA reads TGTGCCAGCAGCCCTCGGACAGGGATGGGCTATGGCTACACCTTC. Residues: CASSPRTGMGYGYTF.

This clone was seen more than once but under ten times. The CDR3 loop reads CASSYHTGRPFF. The CDR3 DNA reads as TGTGCCAGCAGTTATCACACAGGACGCCCATTCTTC. The V and J genes are TRBV6-2 or TRBV6-3 and TRBJ2-1; maybe TRBD1 (5 bases). The CDR3 has 12 amino acids. Per the germline V gene, CDR1 is MNHEY and CDR2 is SVGEGT. The V end lost 3 bases, the J end lost 16 bases, and 16 bases lay between the germline ends.

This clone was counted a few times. CDR3 bases: TGCGCCAGCAGCCCCTCGACAGGGATGCTCACTAATGAAAAACTGTTTTTT. Protein: CASSPSTGMLTNEKLFF. This chain links TRBV4-1 with TRBJ1-4, with 7 bases identical to TRBD1. V was pared by 4 bases and J by 2 bases, with 10 bases of the junction left unmatched. CDR1 and CDR2 from the germline V gene are MGHRA and YSYEKL. The CDR3 length is 17 residues.